Listed here are 9 T cell receptor beta chains from one sample, sequenced in a study of OX40 agonist ivuxolimab in advanced cancers. Assay used: immunoSEQ multiplex PCR; TCRdb lists only in-frame clones, some missing. The sample consists of tens of thousands of clones, 80% to 90% of them appearing once. Sequenced here: CD4+ or CD8+ T cells sorted from blood, sampled in a trial of the OX40 agonist ivuxolimab. These receptors were obtained from an adult with an advanced solid tumor such as melanoma, head and neck, liver or kidney cancer.

This clone was counted only a few times. This CDR3 reads CASSFNDLRRFF. The DNA of the CDR3 is TGTGCCAGCAGTTTCAACGACCTTAGACGGTTCTTC. The rearrangement uses TRBV28 and TRBJ2-1; D gene ambiguous. The V gene's germline CDR1 is MDHEN and CDR2 SYDVKM. This CDR3 region has 12 residues. V lost 3 bases and J lost 15, with 15 bases in between.

The chain employs TRBV19 and TRBJ2-2, with 8 bases that match TRBD2. From germline, CDR1 is LNHDA and CDR2 SQIVND (reference sequence). V lost 5 bases, J lost 5 bases, and 10 bases stayed unmatched. This CDR3 contains 16 residues. The CDR3 spells CASSAPGGPKTGELFF. Here the CDR3 DNA reads TGTGCCAGTAGTGCCCCGGGAGGGCCCAAAACCGGGGAGCTGTTTTTT.

This clone appeared a single time. V is TRBV28 and J is TRBJ2-7; a possible D gene is TRBD1 (6 bases). V was cut by 6 bases and J by 0 bases, with 15 bases left in between. This CDR3 contains 15 residues. Per the germline V gene, CDR1 is MDHEN and CDR2 is SYDVKM. The CDR3 region is CASRAQGALSYEQYF. In nucleotides, the CDR3 is TGTGCCAGCAGGGCACAGGGCGCTCTCTCCTACGAGCAGTACTTC.

The chain is built from TRBV27 and TRBJ1-5, with a weak D call TRBD1 (6 bases). This CDR3 region has 16 residues. Trimming stripped 5 bases from V and 7 bases from J, with 21 bases between. Germline V gene lookup returns CDR1 MNHEY and CDR2 SMNVEV (reference sequence). The CDR3 nucleotides read TGTGCCAGCAGTCCTGCCGGTGGGGGGCCGGGGCAGCCCCAGCATTTT. Encoded protein: CASSPAGGGPGQPQHF.

This chain links TRBV6-6 with TRBJ2-7; tentative D call: TRBD1 (5 bases). The CDR3 runs to 15 residues. Germline V lookup: CDR1 MNHNY, CDR2 SVGAGI (reference sequence). Trimming removed 8 bases from V and 1 base from J, with 18 bases in between. CDR3 sequence (DNA): TGTGCCAGCGGACACCTCAAGTTTGGTTCCTACGAGCAGTACTTC. It translates to CASGHLKFGSYEQYF.

The chain links TRBV6-6 to TRBJ2-1; D is perhaps TRBD2 (6 bases). Germline values: CDR1 MNHNY, CDR2 SVGAGI (reference sequence). The CDR3 runs to 14 residues. V lost 0 bases and J 9 bases, leaving 12 bases between the germline ends. The CDR3 loop is CASSYSQLAREQFF. The CDR3 bases are TGTGCCAGCAGTTACTCGCAACTAGCCCGTGAGCAGTTCTTC.

The chain combines TRBV19 with TRBJ2-7, with 7 nucleotides matching TRBD2. The germline CDR1 and CDR2 sequences are LNHDA and SQIVND (reference sequence). Germline trimming cut 4 bases from V and 2 bases from J; bases unmatched to any gene: 5. This CDR3 is 14 amino acids long. CDR3 DNA sequence: TGTGCCAGTAGTAGTAGCCGGGAGGCCTACGAGCAGTACTTC. It yields the protein CASSSSREAYEQYF.

The CDR3 region has the DNA TGCGCCAGCAGAACCGGGACAGGGTCGGGTGAGCAGTTCTTC. This gives the protein CASRTGTGSGEQFF. The chain couples TRBV5-1 to TRBJ2-1, with TRBD1 identical over 9 bases. The CDR3 totals 14 residues. The germline V gene encodes CDR1 SGHRS and CDR2 YFSETQ. Trimming at V came to 5 bases and at J to 9 bases, leaving 9 bases not matched to a gene.

CDR3 loop: CASSKGQNTGELFF. The CDR3 bases are TGTGCCAGTAGTAAGGGACAAAACACCGGGGAGCTGTTTTTT. The J gene is TRBJ2-2, the V gene TRBV19; maybe TRBD1 (6 bases). Trimming took off 4 bases at V and 2 bases at J, with 8 bases between the two ends. CDR1 and CDR2 from the germline V gene are LNHDA and SQIVND (reference sequence). This CDR3 is built from 14 residues.